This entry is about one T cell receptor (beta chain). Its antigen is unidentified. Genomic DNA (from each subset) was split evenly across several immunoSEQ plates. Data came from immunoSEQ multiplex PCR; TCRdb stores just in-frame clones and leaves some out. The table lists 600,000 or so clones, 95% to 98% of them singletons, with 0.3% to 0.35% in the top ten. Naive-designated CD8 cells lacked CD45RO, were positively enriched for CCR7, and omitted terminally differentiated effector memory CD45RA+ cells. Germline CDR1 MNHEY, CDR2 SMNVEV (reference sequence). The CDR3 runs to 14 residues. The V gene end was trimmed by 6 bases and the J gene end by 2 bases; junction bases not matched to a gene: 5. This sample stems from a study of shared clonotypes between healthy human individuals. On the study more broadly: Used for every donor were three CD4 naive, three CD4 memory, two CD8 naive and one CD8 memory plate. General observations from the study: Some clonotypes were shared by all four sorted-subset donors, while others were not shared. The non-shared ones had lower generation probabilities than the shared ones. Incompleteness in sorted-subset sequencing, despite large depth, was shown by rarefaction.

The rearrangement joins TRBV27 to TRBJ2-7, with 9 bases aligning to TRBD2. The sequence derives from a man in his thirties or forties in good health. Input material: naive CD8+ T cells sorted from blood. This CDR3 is CASSRAGGPYEQYF. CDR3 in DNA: TGTGCCAGCAGCAGAGCGGGAGGACCCTACGAGCAGTACTTC.